This T cell receptor beta chain derives from a study of beta chain features in type 1 diabetes. About the research overall: On cell yields, gender and age, patients and healthy donors were similar. Overall study findings and caveats: Patients' naive, central memory and Treg TCRB repertoires seemed closer to one another than those of healthy donors. When Type 1 diabetes patients were examined, their TCRB CDR3s proved moderately but significantly shorter in all four CD4+ subsets. For type 1 diabetes patients, VDJ junctions showed fewer insertions and more deletions.

Investigators reverse transcribed all isolated RNA, so they sequenced expressed TCRB transcripts. Profiled with immunoSEQ multiplex PCR; TCRdb holds only in-frame clones, not every one. The data show 310,000 or so clones, approximately 16% seen once. The CDR3 length is 16 residues. Germline V gene lookup returns CDR1 SNHLY and CDR2 FYNNEI. Trimming took 6 bases from V and 0 from J, leaving 12 bases between them. Regarding this clone: The target antigen is unknown.

The chain carries TRBV2 and TRBJ2-6, with a weak D call TRBD1 (7 bases). This receptor was taken from a young man with type 1 diabetes. The sample comprised naive CD4+ T cells from blood. CDR3 sequence: CASRPRGDSGANVLTF. In DNA form, the CDR3 reads TGTGCCAGCAGGCCCAGGGGGGACTCTGGGGCCAACGTCCTGACTTTC.